This T cell receptor (beta chain) derives from a study of blood T cell repertoires in COVID-19. Clones were sequenced by immunoSEQ multiplex PCR, and TCRdb holds only the in-frame ones, with some missing. The repertoire includes 45,000 to 55,000 clones, around nine tenths of them detected once, and approximately 3.5% sits in the top ten. The V end was cut by 9 bases, the J end by 2 bases, with 14 bases between. The CDR3 has 13 amino acids. The V gene's germline CDR1 is SNHLY and CDR2 FYNNEI. The material sequenced was peripheral blood. The chain employs TRBV2 and TRBJ2-7, with a tentative D call TRBD2 (7 bases). This sequence originates from a human donor in a cohort sampled during active COVID-19. DNA of the CDR3: TGTGCCAGTAGGGGGGGGGCTACCTACGAGCAGTACTTC. This gives the protein CASRGGATYEQYF.